Shown below are 28 T cell receptor beta chains from a single sample sequenced in a study of blood T cell repertoires in COVID-19. The protocol was immunoSEQ multiplex PCR, while the TCRdb copy is restricted to in-frame clones and leaves out a portion. The data hold under 200,000 clones, with roughly 90% observed a single time. The sequencing input was peripheral blood. All receptors derive from a man aged 45-65 years with acute or convalescent COVID-19.

The V and J genes are TRBV9 and TRBJ2-7; 9 bases line up with TRBD1. This CDR3 has 16 amino acids. Germline-derived CDR1 and CDR2 are SGDLS and YYNGEE. V dropped 4 bases and J dropped 2; count of bases not matched to a gene: 10. CDR3 DNA sequence: TGTGCCAGCAGCCCCCAAACCGGGACAGGGCCCTACGAGCAGTACTTC. Translation: CASSPQTGTGPYEQYF.

V gene TRBV7-3 combines with J gene TRBJ1-1; possible D gene TRBD1, 5 bases. The V and J ends lost 3 bases and 1 base respectively, with 6 bases between them. The CDR3 spans 13 residues. In germline, CDR1 is SGHTA, CDR2 FQGTGA. CDR3 DNA: TGTGCCAGCAGCTTTCAGGGGAACACTGAAGCTTTCTTT. Amino acid sequence: CASSFQGNTEAFF.

Only a few counts were recorded for this clone. The rearrangement links TRBV15 to TRBJ1-1; no firm D call. Germline CDR1 is LNHNV and CDR2 is YYDKDF (reference sequence). CDR3 length: 12 amino acids. Between the trimmed V and J ends, which lost 1 base and 3 bases, there was a span of 3 bases. The CDR3 region is CATSRGHTEAFF. For the CDR3, the DNA is TGTGCCACCAGCAGAGGGCACACTGAAGCTTTCTTT.

This chain joins TRBV7-3 and TRBJ2-3; D is ambiguous. V was pared by 2 bases and J by 0 bases, with 12 bases between. The germline gives CDR1 SGHTA, CDR2 FQGTGA. CDR3 size: 16 residues. CDR3 residues: CASSLRHRPSTDTQYF. CDR3 bases: TGTGCCAGCAGCTTACGACATCGCCCTAGCACAGATACGCAGTATTTT.

The chain has TRBV4-1 and TRBJ1-5, with a weak D call TRBD1 (6 bases). Germline-derived CDR1 and CDR2 are MGHRA and YSYEKL. Trimming cost V 0 bases and J 1 base, with 10 bases left between them. The CDR3 length is 16 residues. The CDR3: CASSQDPGQSNQPQHF. In DNA form, the CDR3 reads TGCGCCAGCAGCCAAGATCCGGGACAAAGCAATCAGCCCCAGCATTTT.

This rearrangement joins TRBV9 to TRBJ1-2; the D gene is possibly TRBD1 (5 bases). CDR1 is SGDLS, CDR2 YYNGEE, per germline. This CDR3 region has 12 residues. The V gene lost 0 bases and the J gene lost 8 bases, with 8 bases spanning the gap. CDR3 region: CASSVGGRGYTF. The CDR3 DNA reads as TGTGCCAGCAGCGTAGGGGGCCGGGGCTACACCTTC.

The genes are TRBV7-8 and TRBJ1-1; D is uncertain. The CDR3 covers 16 residues. Looked up from germline, CDR1 is SGHVS and CDR2 is FQNEAQ. V lost 2 bases and J 6 bases, leaving 19 bases between the germline ends. The CDR3 coding sequence is TGTGCCAGCAGCTTATCCTATACCGGGGAGTTCGCTGAAGCTTTCTTT. It codes for CASSLSYTGEFAEAFF.

The rearrangement joins TRBV2 to TRBJ1-5; D gene unclear. The CDR3 has 15 amino acids. The V gene's germline CDR1 is SNHLY and CDR2 FYNNEI. V dropped 4 bases and J dropped 3 bases, with 13 bases sitting between them. The CDR3, as DNA: TGTGCCAGCAGTGTCGGCAGGTTCCCCAATCAGCCCCAGCATTTT. Protein: CASSVGRFPNQPQHF.

The V gene is TRBV3-1 (or the pseudogene TRBV3-2), the J gene TRBJ2-1; 8 bases are a match to TRBD2. Germline V gene data show CDR1 as LGHDT and CDR2 as YNNKEL (reference sequence). This CDR3 spans 15 amino acids. With V trimmed by 0 bases and J by 8 bases, 6 bases remained unmatched. CDR3 residues: CASSQDPGGEHEQFF. DNA of the CDR3: TGTGCCAGCAGCCAAGATCCGGGGGGGGAGCATGAGCAGTTCTTC.

This clone has just one count. V gene TRBV20-1 combines with J gene TRBJ2-7, with D unclear. The CDR3 contains 11 residues. Germline CDR1 DFQATT, CDR2 SNEGSKA (reference sequence). V lost 3 bases to trimming and J lost 2 bases, with 5 bases between them. The chain's CDR3 is CSARAAYEQYF. The CDR3, as DNA: TGCAGTGCTAGGGCAGCCTACGAGCAGTACTTC.

V usage is TRBV18 and J usage is TRBJ1-4; D is undetermined. The length of the CDR3 is 14 residues. The germline CDR1 and CDR2 sequences are KGHSH and LQKENI. V dropped 7 bases and J dropped 0 bases, with 9 bases sitting between them. The CDR3 DNA sequence: TGTGCCAGCTATCGAGACTCAACTAATGAAAAACTGTTTTTT. The encoded protein is CASYRDSTNEKLFF.

The chain recombines TRBV7-2 with TRBJ2-5; D is undetermined. CDR3 length equals 14 residues. V was pared by 2 bases and J by 5 bases, with 12 bases between. Germline CDR1 SGHTA, CDR2 FQGNSA. CDR3 protein: CASSLFARSETQYF. The CDR3 coding sequence is TGTGCCAGCAGCTTATTCGCCAGGTCCGAGACCCAGTACTTC.

This sequence joins TRBV7-2 and TRBJ1-2; unclear D gene. In germline, CDR1 is SGHTA, CDR2 FQGNSA. The CDR3 runs to 15 residues. Trimming left V 5 bases short and J 4 bases short, with 17 bases between. In DNA, the CDR3 is TGTGCCAGCAGCGAAGTGGCAGAACCAAGCTATGGCTACACCTTC. Amino acid sequence: CASSEVAEPSYGYTF. Variable domain in full (rest from reference TRBV7-2 and TRBJ1-2): GAGVSQSPSNKVTEKGKDVELRCDPISGHTALYWYRQSLGQGLEFLIYFQGNSAPDKSGLPSDRFSAERTGGSVSTLTIQRTQQEDSAVYLCASSEVAEPSYGYTFGSGTRLTVV.

CDR3 protein: CASSFGSGVRGRSYEQYF. The CDR3 DNA reads TGTGCCAGCAGTTTTGGGAGCGGGGTAAGGGGCCGTTCCTACGAGCAGTACTTC. The chain joins TRBV27 to TRBJ2-7; 7 bases are a match to TRBD2. CDR3 length equals 18 residues. The V and J ends lost 3 bases and 1 base, in that order; junction bases with no gene match: 15. Germline V CDR1 and CDR2: MNHEY, SMNVEV (reference sequence).

V gene TRBV28 combines with J gene TRBJ2-5; D is possibly TRBD2 (7 bases). Between the trimmed V and J ends, which lost 6 bases and 7 bases, there was a span of 15 bases. The CDR3 has 13 residues. Germline V gives CDR1 MDHEN, CDR2 SYDVKM. The CDR3 nucleotides read TGTGCCAGCAGAGGGGGGGTACCAGGGACCCAGTACTTC. Its translation: CASRGGVPGTQYF.

CDR3 DNA sequence: TGTGCCAGCAGAACCGGGACTAGTAAATACGAGCAGTACTTC. The encoded protein is CASRTGTSKYEQYF. V gene TRBV6-6 combines with J gene TRBJ2-7; 8 bases are shared with TRBD2. The CDR3 contains 14 residues. The V segment lost 6 bases and the J segment 4 bases; nucleotides outside the gene matches: 8. CDR1 is MNHNY and CDR2 is SVGAGI in the germline V gene (reference sequence).

The rearrangement uses TRBV28 and TRBJ2-7, with D maybe TRBD2 (6 bases). CDR3 length: 12 residues. Germline CDR1 is MDHEN and CDR2 is SYDVKM. Trimming left V 3 bases short and J 6 bases short, with 9 bases between. The CDR3 protein is CASSFAGTEQYF. CDR3 DNA: TGTGCCAGCAGTTTTGCGGGGACCGAGCAGTACTTC.

The J gene is TRBJ1-5, the V gene TRBV21-1; TRBD1, the table's D call, lacks a check against the DNA. TRBV21-1 is a pseudogene segment. The CDR3 loop spans 17 amino acids. CDR3: CASSKNGGQHPNQPQHF. CDR3 coding DNA: TGTGCCAGCAGCAAAAACGGGGGACAGCATCCCAATCAGCCCCAGCATTTT.

J is TRBJ2-3 and V is TRBV9; 11 bases fit TRBD2. The V gene end was trimmed by 3 bases and the J gene end by 1 base; junction bases not matched to a gene: 1. The germline V gene encodes CDR1 SGDLS and CDR2 YYNGEE. The CDR3 totals 15 residues. This CDR3 reads CASSASGRRTDTQYF. The CDR3 nucleotides read TGTGCCAGCAGCGCTAGCGGGAGGCGCACAGATACGCAGTATTTT.

This chain connects TRBV18 to TRBJ1-2; a weak D match, TRBD1 (6 bases). Trimming removed 5 bases at V and 6 bases at J, with 13 bases between. The CDR3 runs 13 residues. CDR1 is KGHSH, CDR2 LQKENI, per germline. The CDR3: CASSVQGGDGYTF. Here the CDR3 DNA reads TGTGCCAGCTCAGTACAGGGTGGTGATGGCTACACCTTC.

The chain employs TRBV30 and TRBJ2-7; 8 bases align to TRBD1. CDR3 length: 12 amino acids. V trimming: 5 bases; J trimming: 2 bases; junction bases outside the gene matches: 2. CDR1 and CDR2 from the germline V gene are GTSNPN and SVGIG (reference sequence). The CDR3 spells CAWSTGAYEQYF. The CDR3 DNA reads as TGTGCCTGGTCGACAGGGGCCTACGAGCAGTACTTC.

The chain recombines TRBV6-1 with TRBJ1-1, with 7 bases lining up with TRBD1. CDR1 is MNHNS and CDR2 is SASEGT in the germline V gene. The J segment lost 5 bases and the V segment lost 0 bases, leaving 3 bases of the junction unmatched. The CDR3 runs 14 residues. The CDR3: CASSEAQGVTEAFF. Written as DNA, the CDR3 is TGTGCCAGCAGTGAAGCGCAGGGGGTGACTGAAGCTTTCTTT.

The chain joins TRBV15 to TRBJ2-6, with D possibly TRBD2 on 5 matching bases. The length of the CDR3 is 17 residues. CDR1 and CDR2 from the germline V gene are LNHNV and YYDKDF (reference sequence). Trimming pared 0 bases from V and 2 bases from J, leaving 11 bases between. CDR3 nucleotide sequence: TGTGCCACCAGCAGAGATACGTCGAGGGCTGGGGCCAACGTCCTGACTTTC. It yields the protein CATSRDTSRAGANVLTF.

The CDR3: CASSFKGLSRFYGYTF. In DNA form, the CDR3 reads TGTGCCAGCAGTTTCAAGGGGCTATCAAGGTTCTATGGCTACACCTTC. The chain employs TRBV27 and TRBJ1-2, with a tentative D call TRBD1 (5 bases). Per germline, CDR1 MNHEY and CDR2 SMNVEV (reference sequence). V was trimmed by 3 bases and J by 4 bases, leaving 18 bases between them. CDR3 length: 16 residues.

The chain is built from TRBV5-1 and TRBJ1-1; D gene uncertain. This CDR3 is built from 15 residues. The V end lost 4 bases, the J end lost 2 bases, and 15 bases lay between the germline ends. Germline CDR1 and CDR2: SGHRS and YFSETQ. CDR3 residues: CASSAETGSNTEAFF. CDR3 bases: TGCGCCAGCAGCGCGGAGACCGGGAGCAACACTGAAGCTTTCTTT.

The V and J genes are TRBV7-2 and TRBJ2-1; D unclear. The V gene's germline CDR1 is SGHTA and CDR2 FQGNSA. The CDR3 runs to 15 residues. V lost 5 bases and J lost 0, with 11 bases in between. Here the CDR3 reads CASSLGSSSYNEQFF. The CDR3 nucleotides are TGTGCCAGCAGCCTCGGGTCGAGCTCCTACAATGAGCAGTTCTTC.

A word on this clone: One end of the junction is discordant with germline, which a read error may explain. V gene TRBV5-4 combines with J gene TRBJ2-7, with 12 bases that match TRBD2. Germline assignment: CDR1 SGHNT and CDR2 YYREEE (reference sequence). The CDR3 runs 18 residues. CDR3 protein: CASSLAALTSGSSNEQYF. CDR3 coding DNA: TGTGCCAGCAGCTTGGCCGCGTTGACTAGCGGGAGCTCCAACGAGCAGTACTTC.

The chain employs TRBV27 and TRBJ2-1, with D tentatively TRBD1 (6 bases). CDR3 length: 17 residues. The germline V gene has CDR1 MNHEY and CDR2 SMNVEV (reference sequence). Trimming pared 6 bases from V and 1 base from J, leaving 19 bases between. CDR3 coding DNA: TGTGCCAGCAGCCCCAGGGGAGCGGCTATTTCCTACAATGAGCAGTTCTTC. The encoded protein is CASSPRGAAISYNEQFF.